These T cell receptor beta chains were read from a single sample in a study of Graves' ophthalmopathy and Graves' hyperthyroidism. From the multiplex PCR reads, TCRdb called clonotypes with MiXCR, one entry per CDR3 protein. The sample has fewer than 650,000 distinct CDR3 sequences, over 20% seen once; the top ten hold approximately 7%. Sequencing was done on a sample of peripheral blood. Receptor source: a woman younger than 35 with stable Graves' hyperthyroidism. Some clones in this sample may be carry-over from other donors' samples. CDR3s include the opening cysteine and the closing phenylalanine or tryptophan. The D gene is left open where the match is weak. Some rows mark clone size as missing; the rest say once, few, many or name a class of expanded clone.

>many|TRBJ2-7|TRBV12-3/TRBV12-4|NA
TGTGCCAGCAGCCCCCTGGGGTCTTACGAGCAGTACTTC
CASSPLGSYEQYF
>NA|TRBJ1-1|TRBV6-1|NA
TGTGCCAGCAACGACGGTGACACTGAAGCTTTCTTT
CASNDGDTEAFF
>many|TRBJ2-5|TRBV6-1|NA
TGTGCCAGCAGTGACAGATCCTTGGAGACCCAGTACTTC
CASSDRSLETQYF
>few|TRBJ2-5|TRBV30|NA
TGTGCCTGGAGTTACAGGGAAGAGACCCAGTACTTC
CAWSYREETQYF
>many|TRBJ2-3|TRBV6-1|TRBD1
TGTGCCAGCAGTCGGACAGGGCTCCGCACAGATACGCAGTATTTT
CASSRTGLRTDTQYF
>few|TRBJ2-2|TRBV5-1|TRBD2
TGCGCCAGCAGCTTACTAGCGGGAGTGTACACCGGGGAGCTGTTTTTT
CASSLLAGVYTGELFF
>NA|TRBJ1-2|TRBV28|NA
TGTGCCAGCAGTTTAAGCGGAGAGTATGGCTACACCTTC
CASSLSGEYGYTF
>many|TRBJ2-5|TRBV5-1|NA
TGCGCCAGCCGATTGGGGTCAGAAGGGGGATCGGAGACCCAGTACTTC
CASRLGSEGGSETQYF
>NA|TRBJ2-2|TRBV6-1|NA
TGTGCCTCTGGGGGGAAACCCGGGGAGCTGTGTTTT
CASGGKPGELCF
>many|TRBJ1-1|TRBV30|NA
TGTGCCTGGAGAAGGGGAAACACTGAAGCTTTCTTT
CAWRRGNTEAFF
>many|TRBJ1-2|TRBV12-3/TRBV12-4|NA
TGTGCCAGCGGAAAGGGAACTCTTTACCTGGGGGGCTACACCTTC
CASGKGTLYLGGYTF
>many|TRBJ1-1|TRBV12-3/TRBV12-4|NA
TGTGCCAGCAGTTTGGGGCAGATCTTTGGTGGGAACACTGAAGCTTTCTTT
CASSLGQIFGGNTEAFF
>many|TRBJ2-7|TRBV29-1|NA
TGCAGCGTAAACGCGGGCTACGAGCAGTACTTC
CSVNAGYEQYF
>many|TRBJ1-5|TRBV4-1|TRBD1
TGCGCCAGCAGCCGATCCCCGGGACAGAGTCCTCCGGTCCAGCATTTT
CASSRSPGQSPPVQHF
>many|TRBJ2-5|TRBV28|TRBD2
TGTGCCAGCAGTTTATCTAACCCTAGCGGGAGGAGGAGAAAGACCCAGTACTTC
CASSLSNPSGRRRKTQYF
>NA|TRBJ1-1|TRBV6-1|NA
TGTGCCAGCAGTGGGACTCCCGGGGAGGGGAACACTGAAGCTTTCTTT
CASSGTPGEGNTEAFF
>many|TRBJ2-2|TRBV5-1|TRBD2
TGCGCCAGCAGTGCCGTGGCGGGAGGTACCGGGGAGCTGTTTTTT
CASSAVAGGTGELFF
>few|TRBJ1-6|TRBV6-5|NA
TGTGCCAGCAGTTACTCGGCGGTAAGGGGATCTTCACACCTCCACTTT
CASSYSAVRGSSHLHF
>many|TRBJ2-5|TRBV12-3/TRBV12-4|NA
TGTGCCAGCAGTCACCAGGGAGGAGAGACCCAGTACTTC
CASSHQGGETQYF
>many|TRBJ2-7|TRBV10-1|NA
TGCGCCAGCAGTGCCGGGAGTCTGTACGAGCAGTACTTC
CASSAGSLYEQYF
>NA|TRBJ1-1|TRBV20-1|NA
TGCAGTGCTTGGGACGGGCGGGCTTTCTTT
CSAWDGRAFF
>many|TRBJ1-5|TRBV2|NA
TGTGCCAGCAGTCAAGGGAGGGCAAATCAGCCCCAGCATTTT
CASSQGRANQPQHF
>NA|TRBJ1-1|TRBV20-1|TRBD1
TGCAGTGCCCCTGACAGGGGGCGTTCGAACACTGAAGCTTTCTTT
CSAPDRGRSNTEAFF
>many|TRBJ2-5|TRBV11-1|TRBD2
TGTGCCAGCAGCGCCGGACTTTCTAGCGGGGGAACCAAGGCTTGGTACTTC
CASSAGLSSGGTKAWYF
>few|TRBJ1-5|TRBV28|NA
TGTGCCAGCAGCTCCCTCCATCGGTTGGAGAATCAGCCCCAGCATTTT
CASSSLHRLENQPQHF
>NA|TRBJ2-5|TRBV11-2|TRBD2
TGTGCCAGCAGCCGTAGGTTAGCGGGGTTGGGCCAAGAGACCCAGTACTTC
CASSRRLAGLGQETQYF
>NA|TRBJ1-1|TRBV11-1|NA
TGTGCCAGCAGCTTTACAGGGACAACAGCGAACACTGAAGCTTTCTTT
CASSFTGTTANTEAFF
>many|TRBJ2-2|TRBV7-3|NA
TGTGCCAGCAGCTCGATCCTGACACCTTCGAACACCGGGGAGCTGTTTTTT
CASSSILTPSNTGELFF
>NA|TRBJ1-1|TRBV4-1|TRBD1
TGCGCCAGCAGCCAGACAGGGCGGGGGTCTGAAGCTTTCTTT
CASSQTGRGSEAFF
>many|TRBJ2-2|TRBV6-1|NA
TGTGCCAGCAGTGTCGCAGGGGACACCGGGGAGCTGTTTTTT
CASSVAGDTGELFF
>NA|TRBJ1-1|TRBV11-2|NA
TGTGCCAGTACGACCCGGACGGCCACTGAAGCTTTCTTT
CASTTRTATEAFF
>NA|TRBJ1-1|TRBV3-1|NA
TGTGCCAGCAGCCAAGAGCTGGGGGTCGCTGAAGCTTTCTTT
CASSQELGVAEAFF
>NA|TRBJ2-7|TRBV19|NA
TGTGCCAGTAGTATGAAACGGGGCGAGCAGTACTTC
CASSMKRGEQYF
>many|TRBJ1-2|TRBV29-1|NA
TGCAGCGTTGGTTCAGGAGCCAATCTCTATGGCTACACCTTC
CSVGSGANLYGYTF
>many|TRBJ1-5|TRBV20-1|NA
TGCAGTGCTCAGGCGGAAAGCAATCAGCCCCAGCATTTT
CSAQAESNQPQHF
>many|TRBJ2-5|TRBV5-1|TRBD1
TGCGCCAGCAGCTTGGACAGGGGGCCGGGGGAGACCCAGTACTTC
CASSLDRGPGETQYF
>many|TRBJ1-5|TRBV15|NA
TGTGCCACCAGCAGAGATCGGGAATATAGCAATCAGCCCCAGCATTTT
CATSRDREYSNQPQHF
>once|TRBJ2-5|TRBV10-3|TRBD1
TGTGCCATCAGTGAGTCGAGTCAGGGGGCGTCGTGGCAAGAGACCCAGTACTTC
CAISESSQGASWQETQYF
>NA|TRBJ2-2|TRBV6-1|NA
TGTGCCAGCAGACCCGGGACAAAGAACACCGGGGAGCTGTTTTTT
CASRPGTKNTGELFF
>many|TRBJ1-6|TRBV7-3|NA
TGTGCCAGCAGCTTAAGCGTGCTCAATTCACCCCTCCACTTT
CASSLSVLNSPLHF
>many|TRBJ2-7|TRBV13|NA
TGTGCCAGCAGGAAACTCCCCTCCTACGAGCAGTACTTC
CASRKLPSYEQYF
>many|TRBJ1-3|TRBV12-3/TRBV12-4|NA
TGTGCCAGCAGTTTTTGGTCAGTCTCTGGAAACACCATATATTTT
CASSFWSVSGNTIYF
>many|TRBJ2-7|TRBV29-1|TRBD1
TGCAGCGTTGGGGGCCAGGGGGACAGGAGCTCCTACGAGCAGTACTTC
CSVGGQGDRSSYEQYF
>many|TRBJ1-2|TRBV12-3/TRBV12-4|NA
TGTGCCAGCAGTTTATCAGCGCAACCGGGGTATGGCTACACCTTC
CASSLSAQPGYGYTF
>few|TRBJ1-1|TRBV15|NA
TGTGCCACCAGCAGTCCCGGGGGGCCGAACACTGAAGCTTTCTTT
CATSSPGGPNTEAFF
>few|TRBJ1-6|TRBV9|TRBD1
TGTGCCAGCAGCGCGCAGACAGGGGGCAATTCACCCCTCCACTTT
CASSAQTGGNSPLHF
>few|TRBJ1-2|TRBV13|NA
TGTGCCAGCAGCGCCCGCGTACGGGACGCAATTTTCGCTGGCTACACCTTC
CASSARVRDAIFAGYTF
>few|TRBJ1-1|TRBV7-2|NA
TGTGCCAGCAGCGCTCTGGGGGGGGACACTGAAGCTTTCTTT
CASSALGGDTEAFF
>once|TRBJ1-1|TRBV7-9|NA
TGTGCCAGCAGCTGGGGACAATACGGCACTGAAGCTTTCTTT
CASSWGQYGTEAFF
>few|TRBJ1-1|TRBV11-1|TRBD1
TGTGCCAGCAGTCGACAGGGGATCACTGAAGCTTGCTTT
CASSRQGITEACF
>many|TRBJ1-5|TRBV6-1|NA
TGTGCCAGCAGTGGGGCAGGGCTGGATCAGCCCCAGCATTTT
CASSGAGLDQPQHF
>many|TRBJ1-5|TRBV27|NA
TGTGCCAGCGGGGTAGTTCATAGCAATCAGCCCCAGCATTTT
CASGVVHSNQPQHF
>many|TRBJ2-2|TRBV10-3|NA
TGTGCCATCAGTGTTGGGGCCGGGGAGCTGTTTTTT
CAISVGAGELFF
>many|TRBJ2-2|TRBV20-1|TRBD1
TGCAGTGCTAGTGGGACAGGGATATCCGGGGAGCTGTTTTTT
CSASGTGISGELFF